The text below deals with one TCR beta chain. Its antigen remains unknown. The CDR3 runs to 18 residues. The V gene's germline CDR1 is SGHDT and CDR2 YYEEEE. Trimming removed 4 bases from V and 2 bases from J; junction bases left unmatched: 15. The repertoire was sequenced with immunoSEQ multiplex PCR; TCRdb's copy has only in-frame clones and lacks some. Of around 80,000 clones in the sample, 90% to 95% were seen once. The entry originates in a study of T cell responses to AZD1222 COVID-19 vaccine. Study observations and caveats: The donors showed a predominance of white British ancestry and of females, with possible underestimation of clonal diversity. A reported finding is that nearly half of spike-specific TCRs target unmutated variant regions.

The TCR was taken from an adult in good health. The material was peripheral blood, obtained on day 0 of AZD1222 vaccination. The rearrangement links TRBV5-6 to TRBJ2-7; 10 bases align to TRBD2. CDR3 sequence reads: CASSVRGLAGDSPYEQYF. As DNA, the CDR3 is TGTGCCAGCAGCGTCCGGGGGCTAGCGGGGGATTCACCCTACGAGCAGTACTTC. Complete variable domain (other parts from reference TRBV5-6 and TRBJ2-7): DAGVTQSPTHLIKTRGQQVTLRCSPKSGHDTVSWYQQALGQGPQFIFQYYEEEERQRGNFPDRFSGHQFPNYSSELNVNALLLGDSALYLCASSVRGLAGDSPYEQYFGPGTRLTVT.